The 32 T cell receptor beta chains below all came from one sample that was sequenced in a study of blood T cell repertoires in COVID-19. TCRdb's copy holds only in-frame clones and misses some; the assay was immunoSEQ multiplex PCR. The repertoire holds roughly 300,000 clones, with over 70% as singletons. Specimen: peripheral blood. The receptors were gathered from a woman aged 40 to 55 who had recovered from COVID-19.

V and J are TRBV11-3 and TRBJ2-1, with 10 positions matching TRBD2. With V trimmed by 5 bases and J by 6 bases, 13 bases remained unmatched. The germline V gene encodes CDR1 SGHNT and CDR2 YENEEA. The CDR3 covers 17 residues. CDR3 in DNA: TGTGCCAGCAGCCCCCGAGGTAGCGGGGGGCGGGGCAATGAGCAGTTCTTC. It yields the protein CASSPRGSGGRGNEQFF.

This clone came up a few times. CDR3 nucleotides: TGCAGCGTTAGGATGGGGCTGTATCGTGGCTACACCTTC. Its protein product is CSVRMGLYRGYTF. V gene TRBV29-1 combines with J gene TRBJ1-2; D might be TRBD1 (5 bases). The length of the CDR3 is 13 residues. V lost 5 bases and J 7 bases, leaving 17 bases between the germline ends. Germline CDR1 reads SQVTM; CDR2 reads ANQGSEA.

The chain couples TRBV10-2 to TRBJ2-5, with 9 bases that match TRBD2. V lost 7 bases and J lost 3; bases outside the gene matches: 6. The germline V gene encodes CDR1 WSHSY and CDR2 SAAADI. The CDR3 is 14 residues long. CDR3 in DNA: TGCGCCAGCAATGGCGCGGGGGGGAAAGAGACCCAGTACTTC. Translating it yields CASNGAGGKETQYF.

The chain couples TRBV4-1 to TRBJ2-5; 9 nucleotides line up with TRBD1. The V gene end was trimmed by 5 bases and the J gene end by 4 bases; junction bases not matched to a gene: 5. CDR1 is MGHRA and CDR2 is YSYEKL in the germline V gene. This CDR3 comprises 14 residues. In DNA form, the CDR3 reads TGCGCCAGCAGCGCCCCGGGACAGGGAGAGACCCAGTACTTC. The encoded protein is CASSAPGQGETQYF.

The chain uses TRBV5-1 and TRBJ2-3, with 9 bases aligning to TRBD1. Germline CDR1 reads SGHRS; CDR2 reads YFSETQ. This CDR3 region has 16 residues. The junction had 6 bases not matched to a gene; V was cut back by 4 bases and J by 0 bases. CDR3 DNA: TGCGCCAGCAGCCCCTCCGGGACAGGGAGCACAGATACGCAGTATTTT. Translated: CASSPSGTGSTDTQYF.

This clone was observed a few times. This chain connects TRBV19 to TRBJ1-1, with a tentative D call TRBD1 (5 bases). The ends were cut back, 5 bases at V and 3 bases at J, with 13 bases in the middle. Germline lookup yields CDR1 LNHDA and CDR2 SQIVND (reference sequence). The CDR3 is 14 amino acids. CDR3 sequence reads: CASSAGTVYTEAFF. CDR3 nucleotide sequence: TGTGCCAGTAGTGCGGGGACGGTCTACACTGAAGCTTTCTTT.

The CDR3 bases are TGTGCCAGTAGTTCGGGATCTTCTAACACTGAAGCTTTCTTT. This gives the protein CASSSGSSNTEAFF. The chain links TRBV19 to TRBJ1-1, with D unresolved. CDR1 and CDR2 (germline): LNHDA, SQIVND (reference sequence). CDR3 length: 14 amino acids. Between the trimmed V and J ends, which lost 5 bases and 2 bases, there was a span of 12 bases.

This sequence joins TRBV7-9 and TRBJ1-2; a weak D match, TRBD1 (6 bases). Germline lookup yields CDR1 SEHNR and CDR2 FQNEAQ (reference sequence). The CDR3 runs to 14 residues. V dropped 5 bases and J dropped 5 bases, with 15 bases sitting between them. The chain's CDR3 is CASSIGQSAYGYTF. The DNA of the CDR3 is TGTGCCAGCAGCATAGGACAGTCGGCGTATGGCTACACCTTC.

V is TRBV5-4 and J is TRBJ2-1, with a possible D match to TRBD2 (6 bases). The V end lost 0 bases, the J end lost 7 bases, and 8 bases lay between the germline ends. Germline V gene sequence: CDR1 SGHNT, CDR2 YYREEE (reference sequence). The CDR3 is 13 amino acids. CDR3 sequence: CASSLAGGNEQFF. The CDR3 DNA follows: TGTGCCAGCAGCTTGGCCGGGGGAAATGAGCAGTTCTTC. Filled out from reference TRBV5-4 and TRBJ2-1, the complete variable domain reads ETGVTQSPTHLIKTRGQQVTLRCSSQSGHNTVSWYQQALGQGPQFIFQYYREEENGRGNFPPRFSGLQFPNYSSELNVNALELDDSALYLCASSLAGGNEQFFGPGTRLTVL.

The genes are TRBV10-3 and TRBJ1-5; 8 nucleotides align to TRBD1. This CDR3 has 14 residues. V dropped 6 bases and J dropped 4; count of bases not matched to a gene: 5. Germline loops: CDR1 ENHRY, CDR2 SYGVKD. The DNA for the CDR3 is TGTGCCATCAGGGACAGGGAGGGAAATCAGCCCCAGCATTTT. This codes for CAIRDREGNQPQHF.

The chain couples TRBV5-1 to TRBJ2-3; 7 bases agree with TRBD1. This CDR3 spans 16 amino acids. V gave up 4 bases and J gave up 2 bases; unmatched junction bases: 10. Germline values: CDR1 SGHRS, CDR2 YFSETQ. The CDR3 loop reads CASSLGQKRDTDTQYF. The CDR3 DNA follows: TGCGCCAGCAGCCTGGGACAGAAAAGAGACACAGATACGCAGTATTTT.

This chain connects TRBV3-1 (or the pseudogene TRBV3-2) to TRBJ2-3; 8 nucleotides line up with TRBD2. Trimming removed 1 base from V and 6 bases from J; junction bases left unmatched: 3. Germline V gives CDR1 LGHDT, CDR2 YNNKEL (reference sequence). CDR3 size: 14 residues. This CDR3 reads CASSQGGGRDTQYF. The DNA for the CDR3 is TGTGCCAGCAGCCAAGGCGGGGGGAGGGATACGCAGTATTTT.

The chain combines TRBV6-5 with TRBJ1-3; no definite D call. This CDR3 region has 12 residues. Germline loops: CDR1 MNHEY, CDR2 SVGAGI. V gave up 8 bases and J gave up 0 bases, with 5 bases separating them. CDR3 in amino acids: CASGSSGNTIYF. CDR3 nucleotides: TGTGCCAGCGGGAGCTCTGGAAACACCATATATTTT.

The chain carries TRBV10-3 and TRBJ1-1; TRBD1 is a possible D gene (5 bases). The CDR3 totals 13 residues. Trimming left V 6 bases short and J 1 base short, with 9 bases between. CDR1 ENHRY and CDR2 SYGVKD come from the germline V gene. The CDR3 DNA reads TGTGCCATCAGCAGGGAGGAGAACACTGAAGCTTTCTTT. Encoded protein: CAISREENTEAFF.

The chain has TRBV27 and TRBJ2-1; a possible D gene is TRBD1 (5 bases). The CDR3 is 14 residues long. Germline CDR1 and CDR2: MNHEY and SMNVEV (reference sequence). Trimming pared 6 bases from V and 9 bases from J, leaving 18 bases between. The CDR3: CASSPQGDIPEQFF. CDR3 coding DNA: TGTGCCAGCAGCCCCCAAGGGGATATTCCTGAGCAGTTCTTC.

V gene TRBV7-9 combines with J gene TRBJ1-5; 9 bases are shared with TRBD1. Trimming removed 8 bases from V and 6 bases from J; junction bases left unmatched: 2. The CDR3 consists of 12 residues. The germline CDR1 and CDR2 sequences are SEHNR and FQNEAQ (reference sequence). CDR3 sequence: CASGTGIQPQHF. CDR3 in DNA: TGTGCCAGCGGGACAGGGATTCAGCCCCAGCATTTT.

This rearrangement joins TRBV9 to TRBJ1-6, with D hard to call. Germline V gene lookup returns CDR1 SGDLS and CDR2 YYNGEE. This CDR3 comprises 13 residues. Trimming removed 1 base at V and 10 bases at J, with 9 bases between. The CDR3 loop reads CASSVSRGSPLHF. As DNA, the CDR3 is TGTGCCAGCAGCGTATCCCGAGGGTCACCCCTCCACTTT.

This clone is a singleton in its sample. V and J are TRBV3-1 (or the pseudogene TRBV3-2) and TRBJ2-1, with TRBD1 as a possible D gene (6 bases). There are 15 residues in the CDR3. The V end was cut by 2 bases, the J end by 5 bases, with 13 bases between. Germline V lookup: CDR1 LGHDT, CDR2 YNNKEL (reference sequence). The CDR3 protein is CASSQITGPNNEQFF. The DNA of the CDR3 is TGTGCCAGCAGCCAAATAACAGGGCCCAACAATGAGCAGTTCTTC.

The chain is built from TRBV9 and TRBJ2-2, with TRBD1 as a possible D gene (5 bases). V was cut by 5 bases and J by 5 bases, with 7 bases left in between. Germline CDR1 and CDR2: SGDLS and YYNGEE. The CDR3 has 12 residues. For the CDR3, the DNA is TGTGCCAGCAGGGGGCGTACCGGGGAGCTGTTTTTT. Its translation: CASRGRTGELFF.

This clone was observed a few times. This chain joins TRBV18 and TRBJ1-1, with D perhaps TRBD1 (5 bases). Trimming pared 0 bases from V and 4 bases from J, leaving 6 bases between. This CDR3 contains 13 residues. The germline V gene encodes CDR1 KGHSH and CDR2 LQKENI. CDR3 coding DNA: TGTGCCAGCTCACCACCGGGGGGCACTGAAGCTTTCTTT. Protein product: CASSPPGGTEAFF.

The chain recombines TRBV7-2 with TRBJ1-5, with TRBD1 as a possible D gene (5 bases). The V gene's germline CDR1 is SGHTA and CDR2 FQGNSA. The CDR3 sequence is 14 residues long. With 5 bases removed from V and 8 bases from J, the gap between germline ends came to 16 bases. The CDR3 nucleotides read TGTGCCAGCAGCCCCCGGGGGGGGATAGAGCCCCAGCATTTT. It codes for CASSPRGGIEPQHF.

The chain employs TRBV11-3 and TRBJ2-2; TRBD1 might be the D (7 bases). The CDR3 is made up of 15 amino acids. The germline V gene has CDR1 SGHNT and CDR2 YENEEA. The V gene lost 3 bases and the J gene lost 4 bases, with 12 bases spanning the gap. The CDR3 DNA reads as TGTGCCAGCAGCTTGGCGGGACAGTTCACCGGGGAGCTGTTTTTT. It specifies CASSLAGQFTGELFF. The full variable domain, its missing parts supplied by reference TRBV11-3 and TRBJ2-2, is EAGVVQSPRYKIIEKKQPVAFWCNPISGHNTLYWYLQNLGQGPELLIRYENEEAVDDSQLPKDRFSAERLKGVDSTLKIQPAELGDSAVYLCASSLAGQFTGELFFGEGSRLTVL.

The rearrangement joins TRBV4-3 to TRBJ1-1; TRBD1 might be the D (5 bases). Germline V gives CDR1 LGHNA, CDR2 YSLEER. The CDR3 totals 15 residues. The V and J ends lost 0 bases and 3 bases respectively, with 11 bases between them. CDR3 DNA sequence: TGCGCCAGCAGCCAAGAATCAGGGTATTACACTGAAGCTTTCTTT. It yields the protein CASSQESGYYTEAFF.

The gene calls are TRBV5-8 and TRBJ2-1, with D possibly matching TRBD2 (6 bases). Deletions cut 4 bases from V and 12 bases from J, with 17 bases between. Germline V gene lookup returns CDR1 SGHTS and CDR2 YDEGEE. This CDR3 has 13 amino acids. CDR3 nucleotides: TGTGCCAGCAGCCGCCCATACCCCGGGGGGCAGTTCTTC. This translates into CASSRPYPGGQFF.

The sample holds a few counts of this clone. The rearrangement links TRBV11-3 to TRBJ2-3; D is possibly TRBD1 (7 bases). This CDR3 comprises 16 residues. V lost 5 bases and J lost 4, with 19 bases in between. Germline assignment: CDR1 SGHNT and CDR2 YENEEA. The CDR3 loop is CASSPLAGGLSDTQYF. The CDR3 nucleotides read TGTGCCAGCAGCCCCTTAGCAGGGGGGCTGTCAGATACGCAGTATTTT. Complete variable domain (other parts from reference TRBV11-3 and TRBJ2-3): EAGVVQSPRYKIIEKKQPVAFWCNPISGHNTLYWYLQNLGQGPELLIRYENEEAVDDSQLPKDRFSAERLKGVDSTLKIQPAELGDSAVYLCASSPLAGGLSDTQYFGPGTRLTVL.

The rearrangement joins TRBV10-3 to TRBJ1-1, with D perhaps matching TRBD1 (5 bases). The germline V and J ends were trimmed by 1 base and 1 base, with 13 bases remaining between them. The CDR3 extends over 16 amino acids. Per the germline V gene, CDR1 is ENHRY and CDR2 is SYGVKD. The CDR3 region is CAISEYTGLKNTEAFF. In DNA, the CDR3 is TGTGCCATCAGTGAGTATACGGGACTCAAGAACACTGAAGCTTTCTTT.

The chain combines TRBV7-9 with TRBJ2-1; TRBD1 matches at 8 bases. There are 18 residues in the CDR3. Germline loops: CDR1 SEHNR, CDR2 FQNEAQ (reference sequence). Trimming at V came to 5 bases and at J to 6 bases, leaving 18 bases not matched to a gene. The CDR3 sequence: CASSPSIVTGVGGNEQFF. The CDR3 DNA is TGTGCCAGCAGCCCTAGCATCGTGACAGGGGTAGGGGGCAATGAGCAGTTCTTC.

The CDR3 nucleotides are TGTGCCAGCACCCGAATCCCTAACCAAGAGACCCAGTACTTC. It yields the protein CASTRIPNQETQYF. The rearrangement uses TRBV5-5 and TRBJ2-5, with D unclear. Germline V lookup: CDR1 SGHKS, CDR2 YYEKEE (reference sequence). Trimming stripped 6 bases from V and 0 bases from J, with 12 bases between. CDR3 length: 14 amino acids.

CDR3 in DNA: TGTGCCAGTAGGGGCGGCGGGGTTTCCTACGAGCAGTACTTC. Translation: CASRGGGVSYEQYF. The rearrangement links TRBV19 to TRBJ2-7; D may be TRBD2 (6 bases). The CDR3 runs to 14 residues. V was pared by 6 bases and J by 1 base, with 13 bases between. Germline CDR1 reads LNHDA; CDR2 reads SQIVND (reference sequence).

CDR3 protein: CASSPNRGYSGANVLTF. The CDR3 nucleotides are TGTGCCAGCTCACCAAACAGGGGGTATTCTGGGGCCAACGTCCTGACTTTC. The chain is built from TRBV18 and TRBJ2-6; TRBD1 aligns across 8 bases. This CDR3 contains 17 residues. CDR1 KGHSH and CDR2 LQKENI come from the germline V gene. V was pared by 2 bases and J by 1 base, with 4 bases of the junction left unmatched.

The chain uses TRBV4-3 and TRBJ1-3; possibly TRBD1 for D (5 bases). V lost 0 bases to trimming and J lost 0 bases, with 12 bases between them. Germline assignment: CDR1 LGHNA and CDR2 YSLEER. This CDR3 is 17 amino acids long. The CDR3 sequence is CASSQDWGTFSGNTIYF. In DNA form, the CDR3 reads TGCGCCAGCAGCCAAGATTGGGGCACCTTCTCTGGAAACACCATATATTTT.

This chain links TRBV5-1 with TRBJ2-3; 8 nucleotides agree with TRBD2. The CDR3 extends over 15 amino acids. CDR1 is SGHRS and CDR2 is YFSETQ in the germline V gene. V trimming: 4 bases; J trimming: 6 bases; junction bases outside the gene matches: 10. The CDR3 bases are TGCGCCAGCAGCCTTCAGCGGGGGCCTCGGGATACGCAGTATTTT. This encodes CASSLQRGPRDTQYF. Combining the CDR3 with reference TRBV5-1 and TRBJ2-3 gives the whole variable domain KAGVTQTPRYLIKTRGQQVTLSCSPISGHRSVSWYQQTPGQGLQFLFEYFSETQRNKGNFPGRFSGRQFSNSRSEMNVSTLELGDSALYLCASSLQRGPRDTQYFGPGTRLTVL.